The 26 T cell receptor beta chains presented below share a single source sample, sequenced in a study of cytomegalovirus exposure and HLA in healthy donors. Researchers ran the PCR with 60 Vbeta and 13 Jbeta primers. Profiling relied on immunoSEQ multiplex PCR, and the TCRdb table lists in-frame clones only, not all of them. The sample shows approximately 220,000 clones, approximately 83% of them seen only once. The sample was PBMCs. Receptors originate from a boy between 2 and 15 years old in good health and CMV-seronegative.

The rearrangement joins TRBV4-1 to TRBJ2-2; 7 bases fit TRBD1. This CDR3 has 15 amino acids. Germline V lookup: CDR1 MGHRA, CDR2 YSYEKL. V trimming: 1 base; J trimming: 6 bases; junction bases outside the gene matches: 5. The CDR3 loop reads CASSQGERGPGELFF. The CDR3 DNA sequence: TGCGCCAGCAGCCAAGGCGAGAGGGGGCCCGGGGAGCTGTTTTTT.

V usage is TRBV9 and J usage is TRBJ1-3; 8 bases agree with TRBD1. The V gene end was trimmed by 0 bases and the J gene end by 3 bases; junction bases not matched to a gene: 8. In germline, CDR1 is SGDLS, CDR2 YYNGEE. This CDR3 has 17 residues. Written as DNA, the CDR3 is TGTGCCAGCAGCGTAGGTGGGCAGGGGGCAGTTGGAAACACCATATATTTT. It translates to CASSVGGQGAVGNTIYF.

This chain connects TRBV4-2 to TRBJ1-2, with 9 nucleotides matching TRBD1. V shed 4 bases, J shed 0 bases, and the junction held 9 bases outside the gene matches. This CDR3 contains 17 residues. Germline CDR1 and CDR2: LGHNA and YNFKEQ. The CDR3 protein is CASSPEPGTGTNYGYTF. In nucleotides, the CDR3 is TGTGCCAGCAGCCCCGAACCCGGGACAGGGACTAACTATGGCTACACCTTC.

This chain links TRBV25-1 with TRBJ2-1, with 9 positions matching TRBD2. The CDR3 totals 15 residues. Germline V lookup: CDR1 MGHDK, CDR2 SYGVNS. V trimming: 1 base; J trimming: 10 bases; junction bases outside the gene matches: 8. The CDR3 bases are TGTGCCAGCAGTGAATTTGGCGGGAGGGTGAAGGAGCAGTTCTTC. Its translation is CASSEFGGRVKEQFF.

In this sample, this clone turned up a few times. The chain employs TRBV30 and TRBJ1-4; D is ambiguous. The CDR3 contains 12 residues. Per the germline V gene, CDR1 is GTSNPN and CDR2 is SVGIG (reference sequence). V gave up 2 bases and J gave up 8 bases, with 9 bases separating them. CDR3: CAWSPVGEKLFF. The CDR3 nucleotides read TGTGCCTGGAGTCCCGTCGGGGAAAAACTGTTTTTT.

In this sample, this clone turned up a few times. The CDR3 sequence is CASVGGSSYEQYF. For the CDR3, the DNA is TGTGCTAGTGTTGGCGGCAGCTCCTACGAGCAGTACTTC. V gene TRBV12-5 combines with J gene TRBJ2-7; D uncertain. V gave up 7 bases and J gave up 0 bases, with 10 bases separating them. The CDR3 covers 13 residues. The V gene's germline CDR1 is LGHNT and CDR2 FRNRAP.

The V and J genes are TRBV19 and TRBJ1-2, with no clear D. The CDR3 spans 13 residues. Trimming pared 10 bases from V and 1 base from J, leaving 13 bases between. Germline V gene sequence: CDR1 LNHDA, CDR2 SQIVND (reference sequence). CDR3 amino acids: CATALGRNYGYTF. The CDR3 bases are TGTGCCACCGCACTAGGGCGTAACTATGGCTACACCTTC.

This rearrangement joins TRBV6-6 to TRBJ2-7, with 12 positions matching TRBD2. V lost 4 bases, J lost 6 bases, and 7 bases stayed unmatched. The CDR3 extends over 15 amino acids. Germline CDR1 and CDR2: MNHNY and SVGAGI (reference sequence). The CDR3 sequence: CASSSLAGGPSEQYF. For the CDR3, the DNA is TGTGCCAGCAGTTCCCTAGCGGGAGGGCCTAGCGAGCAGTACTTC.

The chain carries TRBV19 and TRBJ2-7, with 14 bases aligning to TRBD2. The CDR3 sequence is 14 residues long. V gave up 8 bases and J gave up 2 bases; unmatched junction bases: 2. CDR1 is LNHDA, CDR2 SQIVND, per germline (reference sequence). CDR3 DNA: TGTGCCAGTGGGACTAGCGGGGGCCCCTACGAGCAGTACTTC. It codes for CASGTSGGPYEQYF.

This clone was counted only a few times. J is TRBJ2-7 and V is TRBV6-5, with 8 bases matching TRBD1. Unmatched junction bases numbered 11, after V lost 7 bases and J lost 6 bases. This CDR3 spans 14 amino acids. CDR1 and CDR2 from the germline V gene are MNHEY and SVGAGI. The CDR3: CASTPRTGSSEQYF. As DNA, the CDR3 is TGTGCCAGCACTCCCAGGACAGGGTCGAGCGAGCAGTACTTC.

The chain combines TRBV4-1 with TRBJ2-7; possible D gene TRBD2, 7 bases. Looked up from germline, CDR1 is MGHRA and CDR2 is YSYEKL. Trimming took 1 base from V and 3 from J, leaving 16 bases between them. The CDR3 loop spans 16 amino acids. CDR3 in DNA: TGCGCCAGCAGCCAAGCCCAAGGGGGGGCTCTCTACGAGCAGTACTTC. Protein: CASSQAQGGALYEQYF.

The chain joins TRBV4-1 to TRBJ2-2; 14 bases are a match to TRBD2. This CDR3 contains 16 residues. V gave up 4 bases and J gave up 6 bases; unmatched junction bases: 4. Germline V gene sequence: CDR1 MGHRA, CDR2 YSYEKL. The CDR3 here is CASSPTSGGAAGELFF. The CDR3 DNA is TGCGCCAGCAGCCCGACTAGCGGGGGGGCGGCCGGGGAGCTGTTTTTT.

About this clone itself: At one end, the junction sequence differs from germline, possibly due to a read error. The V gene is TRBV7-7, the J gene TRBJ2-5, with D unresolved. CDR3 size: 15 residues. From germline, CDR1 is SSHAT and CDR2 FNYEAQ (reference sequence). This chain's CDR3 is CASSLFGGAQETQYF. The CDR3, as DNA: TGTGCTAGCAGCTTATTCGGCGGAGCCCAAGAGACCCAGTACTTC.

The V call is TRBV6-1, the J call TRBJ2-5; weak D call: TRBD2 (7 bases). Germline CDR1 and CDR2: MNHNS and SASEGT. The CDR3 length is 17 residues. The germline V and J ends were trimmed by 2 bases and 5 bases, with 21 bases remaining between them. Written as DNA, the CDR3 is TGTGCCAGCAGTGAAAGGAGGGGGGGCTTATTTTTGGAGACCCAGTACTTC. Translated, it gives CASSERRGGLFLETQYF.

The chain carries TRBV11-2 and TRBJ2-4; TRBD1 aligns across 8 bases. This CDR3 has 16 amino acids. V lost 4 bases to trimming and J lost 6 bases; unmatched junction nucleotides: 11. The germline V gene encodes CDR1 SGHAT and CDR2 FQNNGV. The CDR3, as DNA: TGTGCCAGCAGCTCTAGGACAGGGATCGTAGGAAACATTCAGTACTTC. Translated: CASSSRTGIVGNIQYF.

V gene TRBV15 combines with J gene TRBJ1-5, with D possibly TRBD1 on 5 matching bases. CDR3 size: 16 residues. V shed 0 bases and J shed 2 bases, with 11 bases lying between them. Germline CDR1 reads LNHNV; CDR2 reads YYDKDF (reference sequence). This CDR3 is CATSRDRSGGNQPQHF. The CDR3 coding sequence is TGTGCCACCAGCAGAGATAGATCGGGGGGCAATCAGCCCCAGCATTTT.

This clone was seen a single time. The DNA for the CDR3 is TGTGCCAGCAGCGATCGGGACAGCCGACCTAAGTACTTC. Amino acid sequence: CASSDRDSRPKYF. V and J are TRBV2 and TRBJ2-7; 7 bases align to TRBD1. The CDR3 is made up of 13 amino acids. Germline assignment: CDR1 SNHLY and CDR2 FYNNEI. V dropped 6 bases and J dropped 11; count of bases not matched to a gene: 13. Drawing the rest from reference TRBV2 and TRBJ2-7, the complete variable domain is EPEVTQTPSHQVTQMGQEVILRCVPISNHLYFYWYRQILGQKVEFLVSFYNNEISEKSEIFDDQFSVERPDGSNFTLKIRSTKLEDSAMYFCASSDRDSRPKYFGPGTRLTVT.

This clone was detected once. V usage is TRBV2 and J usage is TRBJ2-7, with D possibly being TRBD1 (7 bases). Germline V gene data show CDR1 as SNHLY and CDR2 as FYNNEI. This CDR3 has 15 amino acids. V was shortened by 3 bases and J by 3 bases, with 15 bases between the two germline ends. The CDR3 loop reads CASSEGGTDIYEQYF. The CDR3 region has the DNA TGTGCCAGCAGTGAGGGCGGGACAGATATCTACGAGCAGTACTTC.

This chain connects TRBV27 to TRBJ1-2; D not resolved. Germline loops: CDR1 MNHEY, CDR2 SMNVEV (reference sequence). Trimming removed 8 bases at V and 4 bases at J, with 17 bases between. This CDR3 has 14 amino acids. The CDR3 here is CASRRDLVSYGYTF. CDR3 coding DNA: TGTGCCAGCCGCCGTGATTTGGTTAGCTATGGCTACACCTTC.

The rearrangement links TRBV5-1 to TRBJ2-1, with TRBD1 matching 7 bases. This CDR3 is 14 amino acids long. V lost 4 bases, J lost 4 bases, and 5 bases stayed unmatched. Germline V gene lookup returns CDR1 SGHRS and CDR2 YFSETQ. Here the CDR3 reads CASSQQGPYNEQFF. The DNA for the CDR3 is TGCGCCAGCAGCCAACAGGGGCCGTACAATGAGCAGTTCTTC.

V is TRBV6-1 and J is TRBJ2-5; 10 bases line up with TRBD1. Germline V lookup: CDR1 MNHNS, CDR2 SASEGT. The CDR3 length is 14 residues. The J segment lost 5 bases and the V segment lost 8 bases, leaving 8 bases of the junction unmatched. DNA for the CDR3: TGTGCCAGCTGCCGGGACAGGGGTTGGGAGACCCAGTACTTC. Protein product: CASCRDRGWETQYF.

The chain recombines TRBV9 with TRBJ2-5; 7 bases match TRBD2. The V gene end was trimmed by 4 bases and the J gene end by 5 bases; junction bases not matched to a gene: 11. The germline V gene encodes CDR1 SGDLS and CDR2 YYNGEE. The CDR3 extends over 15 amino acids. In nucleotides, the CDR3 is TGTGCCAGCAGCCCAGACTGGGGACTACCGGAGACCCAGTACTTC. Its translation is CASSPDWGLPETQYF.

V usage is TRBV2 and J usage is TRBJ2-3, with a tentative D call TRBD2 (5 bases). Germline V CDR1 and CDR2: SNHLY, FYNNEI. The CDR3 runs 15 residues. V was shortened by 3 bases and J by 4 bases, with 14 bases between the two germline ends. CDR3 DNA sequence: TGTGCCAGCAGTGAGGAACGGCGGGTGGCAGATACGCAGTATTTT. It codes for CASSEERRVADTQYF.

The chain joins TRBV5-1 to TRBJ1-1; 7 bases fit TRBD1. The CDR3 totals 16 residues. After removal of 3 bases from V and 0 bases from J, the junction contained 8 bases not matched to a gene. CDR1 SGHRS and CDR2 YFSETQ come from the germline V gene. CDR3: CASSWTGGVMNTEAFF. The CDR3 DNA follows: TGCGCCAGCAGCTGGACAGGCGGGGTAATGAACACTGAAGCTTTCTTT.

The V and J genes are TRBV2 and TRBJ2-2; possibly TRBD2 for D (6 bases). Looked up from germline, CDR1 is SNHLY and CDR2 is FYNNEI. Trimming left V 4 bases short and J 6 bases short, with 12 bases between. The CDR3 consists of 14 residues. CDR3 amino acids: CASSGRERPGELFF. The CDR3 region has the DNA TGTGCCAGCAGTGGACGGGAGCGGCCCGGGGAGCTGTTTTTT. The whole variable domain, filled in from reference TRBV2 and TRBJ2-2, reads EPEVTQTPSHQVTQMGQEVILRCVPISNHLYFYWYRQILGQKVEFLVSFYNNEISEKSEIFDDQFSVERPDGSNFTLKIRSTKLEDSAMYFCASSGRERPGELFFGEGSRLTVL.

J is TRBJ1-2 and V is TRBV18; no firm D call. The CDR3 is 17 amino acids. The V gene's germline CDR1 is KGHSH and CDR2 LQKENI. V dropped 1 base and J dropped 0 bases, with 15 bases sitting between them. CDR3 in amino acids: CASSPLRFETSNYGYTF. The CDR3 nucleotides read TGTGCCAGCTCACCACTGAGGTTCGAGACTTCTAACTATGGCTACACCTTC.